One sample yielded the 18 T cell receptor beta chains listed below, sequenced in a study of blood T cells in healthy people across ages. PCR was performed a second time for roughly 7 to 11 cycles using a sample-barcoded 5' primer and a J-beta primer mix. MiXCR, run by TCRdb on the 5' RACE reads, gives a single entry per CDR3 protein. Among roughly 1,300,000 distinct CDR3 sequences listed, approximately 59% were seen once. Specimen: blood. These receptors were obtained from a man between 18 and 29 years old in good health.

This clonotype has a single count. The chain combines TRBV6-1 with TRBJ2-7; 8 nucleotides line up with TRBD2. This CDR3 is built from 11 residues. Germline assignment: CDR1 MNHNS and CDR2 SASEGT. The CDR3 DNA is TGTGCTAGCGGGAACAACTACGAGCAGTACTTC. Protein product: CASGNNYEQYF.

This clonotype was seen a few times. This chain uses TRBV4-1 with TRBJ2-1; D unclear. V was cut by 0 bases and J by 5 bases, with 17 bases left in between. Per germline, CDR1 MGHRA and CDR2 YSYEKL. The CDR3 covers 17 residues. The CDR3 nucleotides read TGCGCCAGCAGCCAAGAACCCCCAACTACCAATAACAATGAGCAGTTCTTC. Encoded protein: CASSQEPPTTNNNEQFF.

CDR3 amino acids: CSASTGLADYTDTQYF. CDR3 nucleotide sequence: TGCAGTGCTAGTACCGGACTAGCGGATTACACAGATACGCAGTATTTT. The chain uses TRBV20-1 and TRBJ2-3; 10 nucleotides align to TRBD2. The ends lost 3 bases at V and 2 bases at J; junction bases unmatched: 8. This CDR3 is 16 amino acids long. The germline V gene encodes CDR1 DFQATT and CDR2 SNEGSKA (reference sequence).

A few counts support this clonotype. The V call is TRBV6-1, the J call TRBJ1-6; the D gene is possibly TRBD1 (5 bases). The V and J ends lost 4 bases and 6 bases respectively, with 13 bases between them. This CDR3 spans 15 amino acids. The germline V gene encodes CDR1 MNHNS and CDR2 SASEGT. The CDR3 nucleotides read TGTGCCAGCAGTGGAAATCAGGGACGTAATTCACCCCTCCACTTT. Translated, it gives CASSGNQGRNSPLHF.

The chain uses TRBV10-3 and TRBJ2-7; 10 nucleotides match TRBD2. Germline V CDR1 and CDR2: ENHRY, SYGVKD. With V trimmed by 2 bases and J by 2 bases, 9 bases remained unmatched. This CDR3 comprises 17 residues. In DNA form, the CDR3 reads TGTGCCATCAGTGAGCCTGACGGGACTAGCGTTACCTACGAGCAGTACTTC. As protein: CAISEPDGTSVTYEQYF.

The sample holds a few counts of this clonotype. V usage is TRBV7-9 and J usage is TRBJ2-7, with D maybe TRBD1 (6 bases). V was shortened by 1 base and J by 2 bases, with 12 bases between the two germline ends. This CDR3 is built from 15 residues. Germline CDR1 reads SEHNR; CDR2 reads FQNEAQ (reference sequence). The CDR3 region is CASSLGQGSTYEQYF. The CDR3 nucleotides are TGTGCCAGCAGCTTAGGGCAGGGGTCGACCTACGAGCAGTACTTC. Variable domain in full (rest from reference TRBV7-9 and TRBJ2-7): DTGVSQNPRHKITKRGQNVTFRCDPISEHNRLYWYRQTLGQGPEFLTYFQNEAQLEKSRLLSDRFSAERPKGSFSTLEIQRTEQGDSAMYLCASSLGQGSTYEQYFGPGTRLTVT.

This clonotype occurred a few times. The rearrangement joins TRBV11-1 to TRBJ2-1; 13 nucleotides agree with TRBD2. Germline V gene sequence: CDR1 SGHAT, CDR2 FQDESV (reference sequence). The CDR3 runs to 21 residues. V trimming: 5 bases; J trimming: 0 bases; junction bases outside the gene matches: 16. This CDR3 reads CASSPSAGLAGDPSSYNEQFF. DNA of the CDR3: TGTGCCAGCAGCCCATCGGCAGGACTAGCGGGGGACCCGAGCTCCTACAATGAGCAGTTCTTC.

The chain employs TRBV10-1 and TRBJ1-6; D is unclear. From germline, CDR1 is WNHNN and CDR2 SYGVQD (reference sequence). Trimming pared 2 bases from V and 5 bases from J, leaving 7 bases between. CDR3 length: 14 residues. CDR3 nucleotides: TGCGCCAGCAGTGAGAATCTAGATAATTCACCCCTCCACTTT. It specifies CASSENLDNSPLHF.

The genes are TRBV4-2 and TRBJ1-5; D is unresolved. Germline values: CDR1 LGHNA, CDR2 YNFKEQ. V lost 0 bases to trimming and J lost 4 bases, with 10 bases between them. CDR3 size: 15 residues. In DNA form, the CDR3 reads TGTGCCAGCAGCCAAGATAAAGGCGCGAATCAGCCCCAGCATTTT. This sequence encodes CASSQDKGANQPQHF.

This clonotype was found a few times. The chain uses TRBV28 and TRBJ2-3; no reliable D call. Trimming took off 8 bases at V and 4 bases at J, with 10 bases between the two ends. Germline V gene data show CDR1 as MDHEN and CDR2 as SYDVKM. CDR3 length equals 12 residues. CDR3 DNA sequence: TGTGCCAGCTACCGAAGGGCAGATACGCAGTATTTT. It translates to CASYRRADTQYF.

CDR3 region: CASSQEAEPNSYNEQFF. For the CDR3, the DNA is TGCGCCAGCAGCCAAGAGGCGGAGCCTAACTCCTACAATGAGCAGTTCTTC. J is TRBJ2-1 and V is TRBV4-1; the D is unclear. The CDR3 consists of 17 residues. V was trimmed by 0 bases and J by 0 bases, leaving 12 bases between them. Germline CDR1 reads MGHRA; CDR2 reads YSYEKL.

This clonotype was observed a few times. The chain uses TRBV3-1 and TRBJ2-5; D remains unclear. CDR3 length equals 17 residues. Trimming pared 8 bases from V and 4 bases from J, leaving 26 bases between. In germline, CDR1 is LGHDT, CDR2 YNNKEL (reference sequence). CDR3 amino acids: CASPTLSDKRRRETQYF. The DNA for the CDR3 is TGTGCCAGCCCCACGCTAAGCGACAAACGACGGAGAGAGACCCAGTACTTC.

This clonotype came up once. The rearrangement joins TRBV20-1 to TRBJ2-7; 8 bases map to TRBD1. Germline V lookup: CDR1 DFQATT, CDR2 SNEGSKA (reference sequence). The CDR3 contains 15 residues. Unmatched junction bases numbered 9, after V lost 3 bases and J lost 2 bases. The CDR3 region has the DNA TGCAGTGCTAGGGGCCCCGGACAGGGAACCTACGAGCAGTACTTC. It codes for CSARGPGQGTYEQYF.

This chain joins TRBV9 and TRBJ2-7; no firm D call. Trimming pared 4 bases from V and 7 bases from J, leaving 18 bases between. Germline lookup yields CDR1 SGDLS and CDR2 YYNGEE. This CDR3 has 14 residues. DNA of the CDR3: TGTGCCAGCAGCTTATTCGAATCCTACAATGAGCAGTACTTC. Residues: CASSLFESYNEQYF.

This sequence joins TRBV10-3 and TRBJ2-4; 8 nucleotides line up with TRBD1. The DNA end lines up better with TRBJ2-7; the J call may be wrong. The V gene's germline CDR1 is ENHRY and CDR2 SYGVKD. This CDR3 has 15 residues. The CDR3 nucleotides are TGTGCCATCTCCCTCGGGGGACAGGAGGGCTACGAGCAGTACTTC. Translation gives CAISLGGQEGYEQYF.

The rearrangement uses TRBV7-2 and TRBJ2-3; 11 bases fit TRBD1. The germline gives CDR1 SGHTA, CDR2 FQGNSA. After removal of 8 bases from V and 4 bases from J, the junction contained 8 bases not matched to a gene. The CDR3 extends over 15 amino acids. CDR3 in amino acids: CASGDRDRGADTQYF. DNA of the CDR3: TGTGCCAGCGGCGACCGGGACAGGGGGGCAGATACGCAGTATTTT. The full variable domain, in which reference TRBV7-2 and TRBJ2-3 provide the parts outside the CDR3, is GAGVSQSPSNKVTEKGKDVELRCDPISGHTALYWYRQSLGQGLEFLIYFQGNSAPDKSGLPSDRFSAERTGGSVSTLTIQRTQQEDSAVYLCASGDRDRGADTQYFGPGTRLTVL.

This clonotype is a singleton in its sample. The chain joins TRBV6-6 to TRBJ1-2, with D perhaps matching TRBD1 (5 bases). The germline V gene has CDR1 MNHNY and CDR2 SVGAGI (reference sequence). This CDR3 spans 14 amino acids. V was cut by 6 bases and J by 5 bases, with 16 bases left in between. The CDR3 is CASRPPGLHYGYTF. CDR3 in DNA: TGTGCCAGCAGACCCCCGGGACTTCATTATGGCTACACCTTC.

This clonotype was seen a handful of times. The V gene is TRBV4-1, the J gene TRBJ2-5; 7 bases agree with TRBD1. Unmatched junction bases numbered 7, after V lost 4 bases and J lost 2 bases. Germline V gene sequence: CDR1 MGHRA, CDR2 YSYEKL. The CDR3 spans 15 residues. Here the CDR3 reads CASSRRRGQQETQYF. The CDR3 DNA reads as TGCGCCAGCAGCCGCCGAAGGGGACAGCAAGAGACCCAGTACTTC.